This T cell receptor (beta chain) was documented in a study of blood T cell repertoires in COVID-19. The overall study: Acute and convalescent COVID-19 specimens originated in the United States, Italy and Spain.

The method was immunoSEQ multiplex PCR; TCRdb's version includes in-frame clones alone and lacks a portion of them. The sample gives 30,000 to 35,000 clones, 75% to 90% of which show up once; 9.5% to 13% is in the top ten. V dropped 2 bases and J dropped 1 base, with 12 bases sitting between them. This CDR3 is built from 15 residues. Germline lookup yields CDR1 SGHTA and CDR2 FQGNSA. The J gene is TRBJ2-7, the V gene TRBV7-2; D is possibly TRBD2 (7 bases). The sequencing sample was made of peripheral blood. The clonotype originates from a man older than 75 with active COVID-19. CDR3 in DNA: TGTGCCAGCAGCTTAACGGGGGGACATTCCTACGAGCAGTACTTC. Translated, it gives CASSLTGGHSYEQYF.